The 2 T cell receptor beta chains in this list originate from one sample, sequenced in a study of blood T cell repertoires in COVID-19. Repertoires were generated with immunoSEQ multiplex PCR, while TCRdb's copy carries only in-frame clones and drops some. Among 200,000 to 300,000 clones, approximately 83% were seen once, and the ten largest hold roughly 3.3%. The specimen sequenced was PBMCs or T cells enriched from blood (not recorded which). These receptors were obtained from a woman between 40 and 50 years old with acute COVID-19.

The J gene is TRBJ1-1, the V gene TRBV7-9; D remains unclear. The CDR3 is 17 amino acids. CDR1 SEHNR and CDR2 FQNEAQ come from the germline V gene (reference sequence). The V gene lost 5 bases and the J gene lost 2 bases, with 21 bases spanning the gap. Written as DNA, the CDR3 is TGTGCCAGCAGCCCCTCTCGTGGGCTGGATTTAAACACTGAAGCTTTCTTT. Its protein product is CASSPSRGLDLNTEAFF.

V gene TRBV6-2 or TRBV6-3 combines with J gene TRBJ2-7; TRBD2 agrees at 16 bases. Germline assignment: CDR1 MNHEY and CDR2 SVGEGT. V lost 5 bases to trimming and J lost 1 base; unmatched junction nucleotides: 5. The CDR3 has 17 amino acids. CDR3 DNA: TGTGCCAGCAGTGGGACTAGCGGGAGGGCCGGGTCCTACGAGCAGTACTTC. This translates into CASSGTSGRAGSYEQYF.